Listed below are T cell receptor beta chains from one sample, sequenced in a study of blood T cell repertoires in COVID-19. This table comes from immunoSEQ multiplex PCR, and its TCRdb copy is limited to in-frame clones, with some not included. The data show approximately 490,000 clones, approximately 86% seen once. The sample taken for sequencing was PBMCs or T cells enriched from blood (not recorded which). The receptor set was obtained from a woman aged 18-29 years who had recovered from COVID-19. Both conserved end residues are part of each CDR3. The order of the fields is clone size, V gene, D gene, J gene, CDR3 protein, CDR3 DNA. A D gene is named only where the DNA matches it firmly. Clone size is stated in some rows and not others, as once, few, many or a class when expanded.

abundance: -
v_gene: TRBV18
d_gene: -
j_gene: TRBJ2-5
CDR3aa: CASSPLGQIQETQYF
CDR3nt: TGTGCCAGCTCACCACTCGGACAGATTCAAGAGACCCAGTACTTC

abundance: -
v_gene: TRBV5-1
d_gene: TRBD1
j_gene: TRBJ1-6
CDR3aa: CASSLGQGGDSPLHF
CDR3nt: TGCGCCAGCAGCCTGGGACAGGGGGGTGATTCACCCCTCCACTTT

abundance: -
v_gene: TRBV28
d_gene: -
j_gene: TRBJ1-1
CDR3aa: CASSPLGARPEAFF
CDR3nt: TGTGCCAGCAGCCCCCTAGGTGCACGTCCTGAAGCTTTCTTT

abundance: few
v_gene: TRBV9
d_gene: -
j_gene: TRBJ2-6
CDR3aa: CASMQGSGANVLTF
CDR3nt: TGTGCCAGCATGCAGGGCTCTGGGGCCAACGTCCTGACTTTC

abundance: once
v_gene: TRBV6-5
d_gene: -
j_gene: TRBJ1-1
CDR3aa: CASSSPDTEEAFF
CDR3nt: TGTGCCAGCAGTTCCCCGGACACCGAAGAAGCTTTCTTT

abundance: -
v_gene: TRBV5-8
d_gene: -
j_gene: TRBJ1-5
CDR3aa: CASSLYSFNQPQHF
CDR3nt: TGTGCCAGCAGCTTATACTCTTTCAATCAGCCCCAGCATTTT

abundance: once
v_gene: TRBV29-1
d_gene: -
j_gene: TRBJ1-1
CDR3aa: CSVSPTGNTEAFF
CDR3nt: TGCAGCGTTTCCCCGACAGGGAACACTGAAGCTTTCTTT

abundance: -
v_gene: TRBV7-2
d_gene: -
j_gene: TRBJ2-3
CDR3aa: CASSSQGADTQYF
CDR3nt: TGTGCCAGCAGCTCCCAAGGGGCAGATACGCAGTATTTT

abundance: -
v_gene: TRBV2
d_gene: TRBD1
j_gene: TRBJ1-2
CDR3aa: CASSEYRGTGGINGYTF
CDR3nt: TGTGCCAGCAGTGAATATAGGGGGACAGGGGGCATAAATGGCTACACCTTC

abundance: -
v_gene: TRBV5-8
d_gene: TRBD1
j_gene: TRBJ1-3
CDR3aa: CASSTVDRDHYTIYF
CDR3nt: TGTGCCAGCAGCACAGTGGACAGGGACCATTACACCATATATTTT

abundance: -
v_gene: TRBV3-1/TRBV3-2
d_gene: -
j_gene: TRBJ1-1
CDR3aa: CASSQAEDRSVRSMNTEAFF
CDR3nt: TGTGCCAGCAGCCAAGCGGAGGACAGATCCGTCCGTTCAATGAACACTGAAGCTTTCTTT

abundance: -
v_gene: TRBV4-1
d_gene: TRBD1
j_gene: TRBJ1-5
CDR3aa: CASSQGQGVNNQPQHF
CDR3nt: TGCGCCAGCAGCCAAGGACAGGGGGTCAACAATCAGCCCCAGCATTTT

abundance: -
v_gene: TRBV7-9
d_gene: TRBD1
j_gene: TRBJ1-2
CDR3aa: CASSSVRQGGVANYGYTF
CDR3nt: TGTGCCAGCAGCTCGGTACGACAGGGGGGAGTAGCTAACTATGGCTACACCTTC

abundance: -
v_gene: TRBV29-1
d_gene: TRBD1
j_gene: TRBJ1-1
CDR3aa: CSGGQGAGEAFF
CDR3nt: TGCAGCGGTGGACAGGGGGCCGGTGAAGCTTTCTTT

abundance: -
v_gene: TRBV11-2
d_gene: -
j_gene: TRBJ2-3
CDR3aa: CASSLVGGGVADTQYF
CDR3nt: TGTGCCAGCAGCTTAGTAGGGGGAGGGGTCGCAGATACGCAGTATTTT